This T cell receptor (beta chain) is drawn from a study of neurological immune-mediated disorders. This clonotype was recorded at least ten times. The CDR3 runs 15 residues. V shed 0 bases and J shed 6 bases, with 14 bases lying between them. Germline V lookup: CDR1 SGDLS, CDR2 YYNGEE. TCRdb fed the 5' RACE reads into MiXCR, producing one record per CDR3 protein. The table lists 100,000 or so distinct CDR3 sequences, approximately 13% of them singletons. Time point meaning: longitudinal time-point 2. This chain uses TRBV9 with TRBJ2-3; tentatively, D is TRBD2 (7 bases). This clonotype originated in a female donor with HTLV-1-associated myelopathy (HAM/TSP). Source material: PBMCs. CDR3 coding DNA: TGTGCCAGCAGCGTAGTTCCGGGGGGCGCGGATACGCAGTATTTT. It specifies CASSVVPGGADTQYF.